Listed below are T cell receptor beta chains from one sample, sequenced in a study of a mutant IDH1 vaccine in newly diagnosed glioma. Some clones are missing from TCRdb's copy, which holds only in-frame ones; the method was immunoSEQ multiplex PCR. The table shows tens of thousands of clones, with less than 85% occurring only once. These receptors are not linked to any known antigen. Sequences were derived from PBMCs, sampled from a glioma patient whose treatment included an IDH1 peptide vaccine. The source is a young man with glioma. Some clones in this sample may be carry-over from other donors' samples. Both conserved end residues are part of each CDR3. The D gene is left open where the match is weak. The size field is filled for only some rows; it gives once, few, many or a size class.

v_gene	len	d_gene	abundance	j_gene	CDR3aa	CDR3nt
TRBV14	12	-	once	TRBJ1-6	CASSLRGSPLHF	TGTGCCAGCAGCCTACGGGGTTCACCCCTCCACTTT
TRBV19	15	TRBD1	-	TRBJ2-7	CASSHRDRLSYEQYF	TGTGCCAGTAGTCACCGGGACAGGCTCTCCTACGAGCAGTACTTC
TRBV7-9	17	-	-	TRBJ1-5	CASSLGWGDVYNQPQHF	TGTGCCAGCAGCTTAGGGTGGGGGGACGTATACAATCAGCCCCAGCATTTT
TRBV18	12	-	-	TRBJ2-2	CASSPQIGELFF	TGTGCCAGCTCACCACAGATCGGGGAGCTGTTTTTT
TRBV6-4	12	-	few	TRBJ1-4	CASSDGNEKLFF	TGTGCCAGCAGTGACGGGAATGAAAAACTGTTTTTT
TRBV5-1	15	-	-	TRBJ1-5	CASSLGGVNNQPQHF	TGCGCCAGCAGCTTGGGAGGGGTCAACAATCAGCCCCAGCATTTT
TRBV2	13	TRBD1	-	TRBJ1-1	CASRGQPNTEAFF	TGTGCCAGCAGGGGACAGCCGAACACTGAAGCTTTCTTT
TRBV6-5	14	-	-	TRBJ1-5	CASSYSRGNQPQHF	TGTGCCAGCAGTTACTCTAGGGGCAATCAGCCCCAGCATTTT
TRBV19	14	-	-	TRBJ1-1	CASSITGLGTEAFF	TGTGCCAGTAGTATTACAGGGTTGGGCACTGAAGCTTTCTTT
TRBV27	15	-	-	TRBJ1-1	CASSPGGAGNTEAFF	TGTGCCAGCAGTCCAGGTGGGGCGGGGAACACTGAAGCTTTCTTT
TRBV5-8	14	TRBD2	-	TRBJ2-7	CASSLAGGPYEQYF	TGTGCCAGCAGCTTGGCGGGAGGGCCCTACGAGCAGTACTTC
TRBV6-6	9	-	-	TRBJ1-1	CASSYEAFF	TGTGCCAGCAGTTACGAGGCTTTCTTT
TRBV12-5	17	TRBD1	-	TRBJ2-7	CASGLGTPQGVTYEQYF	TGTGCTAGTGGTTTGGGCACCCCTCAGGGGGTTACCTACGAGCAGTACTTC
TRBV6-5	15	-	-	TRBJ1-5	CASSYFWGSNQPQHF	TGTGCCAGCAGTTACTTCTGGGGTAGCAATCAGCCCCAGCATTTT
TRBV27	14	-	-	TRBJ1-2	CASSFGGSNYGYTF	TGTGCCAGCAGTTTCGGGGGATCTAACTATGGCTACACCTTC
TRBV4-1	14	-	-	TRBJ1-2	CASSQDNTNYGYTF	TGCGCCAGCAGCCAAGATAACACAAACTATGGCTACACCTTC
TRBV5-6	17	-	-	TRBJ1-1	CASRITLGVGTYTEAFF	TGTGCCAGCAGAATTACATTGGGAGTGGGGACTTACACTGAAGCTTTCTTT
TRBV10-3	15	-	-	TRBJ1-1	CAISPGDGVNTEAFF	TGTGCCATCAGTCCCGGTGACGGGGTTAACACTGAAGCTTTCTTT
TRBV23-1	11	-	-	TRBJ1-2	CASSLDRRYTF	TGCGCCAGCAGCCTAGACAGACGCTACACCTTC
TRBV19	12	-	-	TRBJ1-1	CASSILAGEAFF	TGTGCCAGTAGTATTCTCGCGGGTGAAGCTTTCTTT
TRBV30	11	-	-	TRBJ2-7	CAWDTAFEQYF	TGTGCCTGGGACACAGCGTTCGAGCAGTACTTC
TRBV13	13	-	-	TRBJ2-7	CASSLGGASEQYF	TGTGCCAGCAGCTTAGGTGGGGCCTCGGAGCAGTACTTC
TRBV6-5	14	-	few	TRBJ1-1	CASSYSGGNTEAFF	TGTGCCAGCAGTTACTCGGGGGGGAACACTGAAGCTTTCTTT
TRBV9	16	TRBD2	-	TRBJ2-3	CASSALAGGQGDTQYF	TGTGCCAGCAGCGCACTAGCGGGGGGGCAGGGAGATACGCAGTATTTT
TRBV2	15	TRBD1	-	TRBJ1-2	CASRPRGGLSYGYTF	TGTGCCAGCAGGCCCAGGGGGGGACTCAGCTATGGCTACACCTTC
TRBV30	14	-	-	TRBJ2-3	CAWSRRGGTDTQYF	TGTGCCTGGAGTCGGCGGGGTGGCACAGATACGCAGTATTTT
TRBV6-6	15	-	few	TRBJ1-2	CASSSQQKTNYGYTF	TGTGCCAGCAGTTCCCAACAGAAAACTAACTATGGCTACACCTTC
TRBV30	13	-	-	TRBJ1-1	CAWSVLEGAEAFF	TGTGCCTGGAGTGTACTAGAGGGAGCTGAAGCTTTCTTT
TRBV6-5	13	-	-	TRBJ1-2	CASSPDRNYGYTF	TGTGCCAGCAGTCCCGACAGAAACTATGGCTACACCTTC
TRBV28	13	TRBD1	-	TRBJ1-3	CASRQGARNTIYF	TGTGCCAGCAGACAGGGGGCGAGAAACACCATATATTTT
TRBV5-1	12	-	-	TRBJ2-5	CASSLDSETQYF	TGCGCCAGCAGCTTGGATAGCGAGACCCAGTACTTC
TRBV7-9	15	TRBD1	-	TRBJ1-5	CASSPAGGLNQPQHF	TGTGCCAGCAGCCCCGCAGGGGGACTCAATCAGCCCCAGCATTTT
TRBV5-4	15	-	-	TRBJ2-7	CASSLGPTSSYEQYF	TGTGCCAGCAGCTTGGGGCCGACTAGCTCCTACGAGCAGTACTTC
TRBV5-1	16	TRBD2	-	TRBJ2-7	CASSLDEGGPSYEQYF	TGCGCCAGCAGCTTGGACGAGGGAGGGCCCTCCTACGAGCAGTACTTC
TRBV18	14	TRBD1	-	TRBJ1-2	CASSPLTGDYGYTF	TGTGCCAGCTCACCACTGACAGGGGACTATGGCTACACCTTC
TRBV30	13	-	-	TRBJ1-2	CASARGWSDGYTF	TGTGCCTCAGCGAGGGGCTGGTCGGATGGCTACACCTTC
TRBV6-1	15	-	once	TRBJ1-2	CASSEWGPERAGYTF	TGTGCCAGCAGTGAATGGGGACCCGAAAGAGCGGGCTACACCTTC
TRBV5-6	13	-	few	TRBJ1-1	CATSRGQNTEAFF	TGTGCCACCTCGCGAGGGCAGAACACTGAAGCTTTCTTT
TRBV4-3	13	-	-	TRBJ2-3	CASSRAGVDTQYF	TGCGCCAGCAGCCGGGCGGGTGTGGATACGCAGTATTTT
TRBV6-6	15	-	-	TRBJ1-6	CASTNSGAGNSPLHF	TGTGCCAGCACCAACTCGGGGGCTGGTAATTCACCCCTCCACTTT